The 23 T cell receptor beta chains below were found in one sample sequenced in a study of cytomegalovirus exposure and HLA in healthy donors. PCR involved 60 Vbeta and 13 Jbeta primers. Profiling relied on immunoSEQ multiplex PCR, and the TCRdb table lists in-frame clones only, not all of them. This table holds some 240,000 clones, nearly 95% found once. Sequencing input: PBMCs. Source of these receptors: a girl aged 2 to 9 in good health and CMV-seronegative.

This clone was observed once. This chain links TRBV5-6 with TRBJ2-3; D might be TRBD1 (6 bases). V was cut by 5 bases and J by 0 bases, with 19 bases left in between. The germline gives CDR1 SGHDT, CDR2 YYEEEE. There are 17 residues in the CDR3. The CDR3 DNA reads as TGTGCCAGCAGACCTCAAGTACCCGGGACAAGCACAGATACGCAGTATTTT. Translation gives CASRPQVPGTSTDTQYF.

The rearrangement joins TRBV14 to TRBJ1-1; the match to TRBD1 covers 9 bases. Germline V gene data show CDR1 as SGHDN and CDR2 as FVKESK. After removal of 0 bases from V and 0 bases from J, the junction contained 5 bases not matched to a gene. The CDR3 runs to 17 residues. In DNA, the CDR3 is TGTGCCAGCAGCCAAGAAGGGACAGGGAGAATGAACACTGAAGCTTTCTTT. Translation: CASSQEGTGRMNTEAFF.

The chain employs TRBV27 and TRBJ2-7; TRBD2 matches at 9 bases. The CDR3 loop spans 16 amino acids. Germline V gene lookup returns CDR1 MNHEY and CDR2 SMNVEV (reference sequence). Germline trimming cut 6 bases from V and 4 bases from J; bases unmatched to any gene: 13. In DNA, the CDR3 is TGTGCCAGCAGCGACTTGGGGATAGCGGGGGCGTACGAGCAGTACTTC. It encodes CASSDLGIAGAYEQYF.

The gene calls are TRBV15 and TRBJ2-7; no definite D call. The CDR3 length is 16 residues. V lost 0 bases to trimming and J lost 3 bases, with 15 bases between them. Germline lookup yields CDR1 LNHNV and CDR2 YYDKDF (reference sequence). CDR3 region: CATSREFRSLDYEQYF. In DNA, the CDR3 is TGTGCCACCAGCAGAGAATTCCGGTCGCTAGACTACGAGCAGTACTTC. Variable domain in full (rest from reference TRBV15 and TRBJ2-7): DAMVIQNPRYQVTQFGKPVTLSCSQTLNHNVMYWYQQKSSQAPKLLFHYYDKDFNNEADTPDNFQSRRPNTSFCFLDIRSPGLGDTAMYLCATSREFRSLDYEQYFGPGTRLTVT.

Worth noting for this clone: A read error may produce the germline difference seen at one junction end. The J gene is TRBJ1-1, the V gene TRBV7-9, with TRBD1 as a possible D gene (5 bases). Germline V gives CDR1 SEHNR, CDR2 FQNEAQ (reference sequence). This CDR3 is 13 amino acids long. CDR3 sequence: CASSLPPGTGAFF. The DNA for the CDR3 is TGTGCCAGCAGCTTACCCCCAGGGACTGGAGCTTTCTTT.

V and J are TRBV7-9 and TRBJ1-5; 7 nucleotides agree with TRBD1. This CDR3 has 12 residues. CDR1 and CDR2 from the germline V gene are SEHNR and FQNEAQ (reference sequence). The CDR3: CAISQGNQPQHF. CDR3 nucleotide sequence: TGTGCAATCTCACAGGGGAATCAGCCCCAGCATTTT. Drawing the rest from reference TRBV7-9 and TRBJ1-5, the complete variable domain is DTGVSQNPRHKITKRGQNVTFRCDPISEHNRLYWYRQTLGQGPEFLTYFQNEAQLEKSRLLSDRFSAERPKGSFSTLEIQRTEQGDSAMYLCAISQGNQPQHFGDGTRLSIL.

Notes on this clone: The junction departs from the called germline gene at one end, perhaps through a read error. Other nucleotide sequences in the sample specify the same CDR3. CDR3 nucleotide sequence: TGTGCCTGGAGAAGTGCGGATTTCAATCAGCCCCAGCACTTT. It specifies CAWRSADFNQPQHF. The J gene is TRBJ1-5, the V gene TRBV30, with D unclear. The CDR3 loop spans 14 amino acids. The germline V gene encodes CDR1 GTSNPN and CDR2 SVGIG (reference sequence).

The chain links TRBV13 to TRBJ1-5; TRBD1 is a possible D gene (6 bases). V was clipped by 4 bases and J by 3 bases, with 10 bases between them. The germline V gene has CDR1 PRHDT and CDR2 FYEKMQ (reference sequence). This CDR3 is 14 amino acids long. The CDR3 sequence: CASSYGQHNQPQHF. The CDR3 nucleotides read TGTGCCAGCAGCTATGGACAGCACAATCAGCCCCAGCATTTT.

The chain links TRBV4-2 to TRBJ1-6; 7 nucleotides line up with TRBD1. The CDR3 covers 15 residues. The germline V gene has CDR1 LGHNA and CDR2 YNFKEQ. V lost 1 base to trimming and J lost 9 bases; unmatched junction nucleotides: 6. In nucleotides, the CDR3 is TGTGCCAGCAGCCAAGGAGGAGCAGGGGGTTCACCCCTCCACTTT. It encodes CASSQGGAGGSPLHF.

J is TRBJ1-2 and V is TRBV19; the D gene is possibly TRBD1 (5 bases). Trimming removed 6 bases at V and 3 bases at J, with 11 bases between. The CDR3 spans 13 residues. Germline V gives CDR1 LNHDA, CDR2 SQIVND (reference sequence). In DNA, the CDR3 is TGTGCCAGTAGAACTCAGGGCCACTATGGCTACACCTTC. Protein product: CASRTQGHYGYTF.

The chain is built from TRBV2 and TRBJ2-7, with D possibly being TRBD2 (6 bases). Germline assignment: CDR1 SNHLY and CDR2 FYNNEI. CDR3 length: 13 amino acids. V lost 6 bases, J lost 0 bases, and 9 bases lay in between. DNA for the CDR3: TGTGCCAGCAGCCAGACTAGCTCCTACGAGCAGTACTTC. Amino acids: CASSQTSSYEQYF.

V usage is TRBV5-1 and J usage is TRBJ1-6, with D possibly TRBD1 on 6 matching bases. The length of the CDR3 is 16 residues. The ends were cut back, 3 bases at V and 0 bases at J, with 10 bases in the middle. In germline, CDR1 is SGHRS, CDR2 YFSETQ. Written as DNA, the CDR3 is TGCGCCAGCAGCTACGGACAGAGCTCCTATAATTCACCCCTCCACTTT. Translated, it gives CASSYGQSSYNSPLHF.

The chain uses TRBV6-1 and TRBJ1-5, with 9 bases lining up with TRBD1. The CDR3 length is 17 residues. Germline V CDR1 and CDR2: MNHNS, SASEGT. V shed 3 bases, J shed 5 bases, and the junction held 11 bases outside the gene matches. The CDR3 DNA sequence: TGTGCCAGCAGTGAGTCCTGGGGGACAGGGCTCGATCAGCCCCAGCATTTT. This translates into CASSESWGTGLDQPQHF.

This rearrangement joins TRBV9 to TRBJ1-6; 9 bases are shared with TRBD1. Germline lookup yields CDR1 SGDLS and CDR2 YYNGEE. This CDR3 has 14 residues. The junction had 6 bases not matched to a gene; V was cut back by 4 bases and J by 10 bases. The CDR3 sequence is CASSRDRVSSPLHF. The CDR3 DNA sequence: TGTGCCAGCAGCCGGGACAGGGTGTCCTCACCCCTCCACTTT.

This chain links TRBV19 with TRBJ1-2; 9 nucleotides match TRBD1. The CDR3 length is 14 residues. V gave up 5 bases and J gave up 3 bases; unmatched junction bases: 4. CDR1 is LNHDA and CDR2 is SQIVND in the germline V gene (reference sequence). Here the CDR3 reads CASSPRQGDYGYTF. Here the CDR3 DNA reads TGTGCCAGTAGTCCCCGACAGGGGGACTATGGCTACACCTTC.

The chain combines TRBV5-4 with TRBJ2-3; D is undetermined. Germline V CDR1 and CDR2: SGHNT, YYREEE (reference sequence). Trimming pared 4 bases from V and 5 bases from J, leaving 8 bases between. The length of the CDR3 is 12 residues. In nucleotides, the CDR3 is TGTGCCAGCAGCGCCGGTGGAGATACGCAGTATTTT. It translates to CASSAGGDTQYF.

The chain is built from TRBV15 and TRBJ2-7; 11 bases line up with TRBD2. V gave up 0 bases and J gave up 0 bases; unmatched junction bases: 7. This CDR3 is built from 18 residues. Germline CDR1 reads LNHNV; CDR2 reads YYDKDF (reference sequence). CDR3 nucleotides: TGTGCCACCAGCAGAGATATTCGACTAGCGGGAAACTCCTACGAGCAGTACTTC. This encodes CATSRDIRLAGNSYEQYF.

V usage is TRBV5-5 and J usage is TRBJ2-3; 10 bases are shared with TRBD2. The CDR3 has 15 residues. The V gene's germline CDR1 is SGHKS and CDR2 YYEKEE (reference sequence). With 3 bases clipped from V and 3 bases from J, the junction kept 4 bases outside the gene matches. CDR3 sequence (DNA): TGTGCCAGCAGCTGGGGGACTAGCGCAACAGATACGCAGTATTTT. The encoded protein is CASSWGTSATDTQYF.

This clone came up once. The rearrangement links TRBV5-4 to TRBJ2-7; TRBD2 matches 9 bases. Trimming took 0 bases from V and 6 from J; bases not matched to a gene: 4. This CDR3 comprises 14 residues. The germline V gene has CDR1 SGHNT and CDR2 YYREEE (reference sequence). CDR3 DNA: TGTGCCAGCAGCTTGGGACGGCGGGAGGGCGAGCAGTACTTC. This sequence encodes CASSLGRREGEQYF.

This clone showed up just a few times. The DNA of the CDR3 is TGTGCCAGCAGTTACGTCGGGGATAACACTGAAGCTTTCTTT. It specifies CASSYVGDNTEAFF. The chain uses TRBV6-6 and TRBJ1-1; D remains ambiguous. This CDR3 has 14 residues. Germline V gene sequence: CDR1 MNHNY, CDR2 SVGAGI (reference sequence). Trimming stripped 2 bases from V and 2 bases from J, with 9 bases between.

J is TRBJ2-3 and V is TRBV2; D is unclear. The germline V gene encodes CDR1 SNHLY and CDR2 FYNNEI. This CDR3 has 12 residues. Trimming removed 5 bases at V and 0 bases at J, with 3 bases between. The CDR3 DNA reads TGTGCCAGCAGTTCTAGCACAGATACGCAGTATTTT. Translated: CASSSSTDTQYF. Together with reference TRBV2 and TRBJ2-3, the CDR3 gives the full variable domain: EPEVTQTPSHQVTQMGQEVILRCVPISNHLYFYWYRQILGQKVEFLVSFYNNEISEKSEIFDDQFSVERPDGSNFTLKIRSTKLEDSAMYFCASSSSTDTQYFGPGTRLTVL.

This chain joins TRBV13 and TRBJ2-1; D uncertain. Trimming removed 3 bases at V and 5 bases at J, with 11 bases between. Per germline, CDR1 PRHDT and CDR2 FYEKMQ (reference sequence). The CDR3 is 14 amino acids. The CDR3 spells CASSFGRVHNEQFF. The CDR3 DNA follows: TGTGCCAGCAGCTTCGGCCGGGTGCACAATGAGCAGTTCTTC.

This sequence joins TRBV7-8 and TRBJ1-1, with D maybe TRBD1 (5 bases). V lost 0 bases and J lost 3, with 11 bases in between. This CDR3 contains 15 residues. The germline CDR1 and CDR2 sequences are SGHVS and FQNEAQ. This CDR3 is CASSLANGGDTEAFF. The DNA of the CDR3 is TGTGCCAGCAGCTTAGCAAATGGGGGGGACACTGAAGCTTTCTTT.